These 8 T cell receptor beta chains came from one sample sequenced in a study of neoadjuvant anti-PD-1 for oral cavity cancer listed by TCRdb under 2021. The time point label for this specimen denotes: before neoadjuvant nivolumab. Libraries were built with the immunoSEQ multiplex PCR assay. In its TCRdb copy, this immuneACCESS table keeps in-frame sequences only and misses some clones. Where compared with another copy, unresolved V genes explain less than half of these, and the others have no known cause. The sample table contains 10,000 or so clones; only one count was recorded for 60% to 75% of them. Almost 8.5% of the sample comes from the top ten. The material was tumor tissue, obtained before nivolumab (anti-PD-1) treatment. The receptors were gathered from a person aged 35-79 years with oral cavity squamous cell carcinoma.

J is TRBJ1-1 and V is TRBV6-1; D not certain. Germline loops: CDR1 MNHNS, CDR2 SASEGT. The CDR3 spans 12 residues. V gave up 1 base and J gave up 9 bases, with 9 bases separating them. CDR3 DNA sequence: TGTGCCAGCAGTGAAGTGGTGAACAAAGCTTTCTTT. Translating it yields CASSEVVNKAFF.

This chain connects TRBV4-1 to TRBJ2-5, with TRBD1 as a possible D gene (6 bases). CDR1 MGHRA and CDR2 YSYEKL come from the germline V gene. V was clipped by 0 bases and J by 2 bases, with 13 bases between them. This CDR3 spans 16 amino acids. The CDR3 spells CASSQELQGNQETQYF. The CDR3, as DNA: TGCGCCAGCAGCCAAGAGCTCCAGGGGAATCAAGAGACCCAGTACTTC.

The chain couples TRBV2 to TRBJ2-7; tentative D call: TRBD1 (6 bases). Deletions cut 6 bases from V and 1 base from J, with 10 bases between. The V gene's germline CDR1 is SNHLY and CDR2 FYNNEI. The CDR3 is made up of 13 amino acids. CDR3 amino acids: CASRKQGSYEQYF. The CDR3 DNA sequence: TGTGCCAGCAGGAAACAGGGTTCCTACGAGCAGTACTTC.

This clone has a handful of counts. This rearrangement joins TRBV10-2 to TRBJ2-7; TRBD1 matches 7 bases. CDR3 length equals 13 residues. V shed 10 bases, J shed 2 bases, and the junction held 8 bases outside the gene matches. Germline V gives CDR1 WSHSY, CDR2 SAAADI. The CDR3 spells CATWDSRAYEQYF. The CDR3 region has the DNA TGCGCCACGTGGGACAGCCGCGCCTACGAGCAGTACTTC.

The rearrangement joins TRBV5-1 to TRBJ2-2, with 7 positions matching TRBD1. V lost 9 bases and J lost 4; bases outside the gene matches: 15. This CDR3 comprises 16 residues. The germline V gene has CDR1 SGHRS and CDR2 YFSETQ. The chain's CDR3 is CATREPGQSTTGELFF. In nucleotides, the CDR3 is TGCGCCACCAGAGAACCGGGACAGAGCACCACCGGGGAGCTGTTTTTT.

This clone occurred a few times. The gene calls are TRBV6-1 and TRBJ2-7; D is unclear. The germline CDR1 and CDR2 sequences are MNHNS and SASEGT. This CDR3 contains 11 residues. Trimming left V 5 bases short and J 5 bases short, with 7 bases between. The CDR3 bases are TGTGCCAGCAGTAGATTAAACGAGCAGTACTTC. It specifies CASSRLNEQYF.

The chain carries TRBV19 and TRBJ1-1; 8 nucleotides agree with TRBD1. The ends lost 6 bases at V and 1 base at J; junction bases unmatched: 7. Germline CDR1 LNHDA, CDR2 SQIVND (reference sequence). The CDR3 is 15 amino acids. This chain's CDR3 is CASRETGTGNTEAFF. The CDR3 DNA is TGTGCCAGTAGAGAAACCGGGACAGGGAACACTGAAGCTTTCTTT.

J is TRBJ2-4 and V is TRBV4-1, with no clear D. This CDR3 has 14 amino acids. With 0 bases removed from V and 2 bases from J, the gap between germline ends came to 5 bases. Germline V gene data show CDR1 as MGHRA and CDR2 as YSYEKL. The CDR3 loop is CASSQEASKNIQYF. The CDR3 DNA reads as TGCGCCAGCAGCCAAGAGGCCTCCAAAAACATTCAGTACTTC.